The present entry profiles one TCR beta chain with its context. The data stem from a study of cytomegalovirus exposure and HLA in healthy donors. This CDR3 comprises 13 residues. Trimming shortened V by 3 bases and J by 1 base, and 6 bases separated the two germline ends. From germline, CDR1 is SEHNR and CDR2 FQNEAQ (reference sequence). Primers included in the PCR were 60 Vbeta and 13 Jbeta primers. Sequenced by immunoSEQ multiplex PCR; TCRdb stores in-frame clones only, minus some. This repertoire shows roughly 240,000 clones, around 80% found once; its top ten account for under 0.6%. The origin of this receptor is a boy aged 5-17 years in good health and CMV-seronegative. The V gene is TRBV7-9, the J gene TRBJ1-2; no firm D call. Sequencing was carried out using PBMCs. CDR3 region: CASSFGSNYGYTF. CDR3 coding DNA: TGTGCCAGCAGCTTCGGTAGTAACTATGGCTACACCTTC. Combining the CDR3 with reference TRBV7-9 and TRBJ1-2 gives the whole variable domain DTGVSQNPRHKITKRGQNVTFRCDPISEHNRLYWYRQTLGQGPEFLTYFQNEAQLEKSRLLSDRFSAERPKGSFSTLEIQRTEQGDSAMYLCASSFGSNYGYTFGSGTRLTVV.